The rows below give T cell receptor beta chains drawn from one sample of a study of T-cell memory formation after mild COVID-19. TCRdb redid the calling of the 5' RACE reads with MiXCR, one entry per CDR3 protein. Of 400,000 to 450,000 distinct CDR3 sequences listed, roughly 18% are singletons. The sequenced sample consisted of PBMCs or a T cell subset sorted from them (not recorded which). These receptors all come from a man aged 18 to 29 who had mild COVID-19 (a few samples of this study predate the infection). Cell type and time point are not known. Each CDR3 is given with its conserved first and last residue. Fields, in order: J gene, V gene, CDR3 length, clone size, D gene, CDR3 protein, CDR3 DNA. D genes are given only for firm matches. Clone sizes are given selectively: once, few, many, or a class where the clone is expanded.

TRBJ2-4,TRBV7-2,16,few,-,CASSFPSRDGKNIQYF,TGTGCCAGCAGCTTCCCTTCCCGGGACGGGAAAAACATTCAGTACTTC
TRBJ2-5,TRBV7-2,16,-,-,CASSPVRAGSQETQYF,TGTGCCAGCAGCCCCGTCCGCGCCGGGTCTCAAGAGACCCAGTACTTC
TRBJ2-4,TRBV2,15,many,-,CASSESGLGLDIQYF,TGTGCCAGCAGTGAAAGTGGGTTAGGGCTCGACATTCAGTACTTC
TRBJ2-1,TRBV6-5,12,-,-,CASSNRHNEQFF,TGTGCCAGCAGTAACCGACACAATGAGCAGTTCTTC
TRBJ2-3,TRBV4-3,13,many,-,CASSQGFRNTQYF,TGCGCCAGCAGCCAGGGATTCCGAAATACGCAGTATTTT
TRBJ2-5,TRBV18,16,-,-,CASSPRNRGAGETQYF,TGTGCCAGCTCACCAAGGAATCGGGGGGCAGGAGAGACCCAGTACTTC
TRBJ2-2,TRBV5-1,14,few,TRBD1,CASSKGADTGELFF,TGCGCCAGCAGTAAGGGGGCCGACACCGGGGAGCTGTTTTTT
TRBJ2-1,TRBV5-1,14,-,-,CASSLAWRANEQFF,TGCGCCAGCAGCTTGGCCTGGAGAGCCAATGAGCAGTTCTTC
TRBJ2-1,TRBV2,13,few,-,CASNTSPRDVQFF,TGTGCCAGCAATACAAGCCCCCGGGACGTGCAGTTCTTC
TRBJ2-5,TRBV7-8,15,-,TRBD2,CASRGGRFVRETQYF,TGTGCCAGCAGGGGAGGGCGATTCGTTCGGGAGACCCAGTACTTC
TRBJ2-7,TRBV21-1,15,few,-,CASSKVPDSPYEQYF,TGTGCCAGCAGCAAAGTGCCCGACAGTCCCTACGAGCAGTACTTC
TRBJ2-5,TRBV7-3,14,few,-,CASSVQGPGETQYF,TGTGCCAGCAGCGTCCAGGGGCCAGGAGAGACCCAGTACTTC
TRBJ2-3,TRBV20-1,15,-,-,CSAKRPAAGTDTQYF,TGCAGTGCCAAGAGACCAGCGGCAGGCACAGATACGCAGTATTTT
TRBJ1-5,TRBV19,12,few,-,CASNNGAQPQHF,TGTGCCAGTAATAACGGGGCGCAGCCCCAGCATTTT
TRBJ1-1,TRBV5-6,14,-,-,CASSLGLRVTEAFF,TGTGCCAGCAGCTTGGGGCTCAGGGTCACTGAAGCTTTCTTT
TRBJ1-1,TRBV6-2/TRBV6-3,14,few,-,CASSYQGSWTEAFF,TGTGCCAGCAGTTACCAGGGTTCATGGACTGAAGCTTTCTTT
TRBJ2-2,TRBV7-9,16,-,TRBD1,CASSSPLQGITGELFF,TGTGCCAGCAGCTCCCCTTTACAGGGGATCACCGGGGAGCTGTTTTTT
TRBJ2-2,TRBV12-3/TRBV12-4,15,few,TRBD2,CASSPSSGFTGELFF,TGTGCCAGCAGCCCCTCTAGCGGGTTCACCGGGGAGCTGTTTTTT
TRBJ2-3,TRBV20-1,14,-,TRBD2,CSASQTSGTDTQYF,TGCAGTGCTAGCCAAACTAGCGGTACAGATACGCAGTATTTT
TRBJ2-2,TRBV7-3,17,many,TRBD2,CASSKGLAGAFTGELFF,TGTGCCAGCAGCAAGGGACTAGCGGGGGCCTTCACCGGGGAGCTGTTTTTT
TRBJ2-5,TRBV12-3/TRBV12-4,17,few,TRBD2,CASSGLAGGRYQETQYF,TGTGCCAGCAGTGGACTAGCGGGGGGGCGTTACCAAGAGACCCAGTACTTC
TRBJ2-3,TRBV20-1,10,few,-,CSAGSDTQYF,TGCAGTGCCGGGTCAGATACGCAGTATTTT
TRBJ1-4,TRBV12-3/TRBV12-4,14,few,-,CASSLRVGNEKLFF,TGTGCCAGCAGCTTGAGGGTCGGGAATGAAAAACTGTTTTTT
TRBJ2-7,TRBV4-3,19,few,-,CASSQDEWKGGGLSYEQYF,TGCGCCAGCAGCCAAGACGAATGGAAGGGAGGGGGCCTTTCCTACGAGCAGTACTTC
TRBJ2-3,TRBV4-3,20,-,-,CASSQLPGTLGEFGTDTQYF,TGCGCCAGCAGCCAATTACCGGGGACCCTCGGGGAATTTGGAACAGATACGCAGTATTTT
TRBJ2-7,TRBV6-2/TRBV6-3,13,few,TRBD1,CASSLTGWNEQYF,TGTGCCAGCAGCCTGACAGGGTGGAACGAGCAGTACTTC
TRBJ1-6,TRBV7-2,16,many,TRBD1,CASRGQDVSYNSPLHF,TGTGCCAGCAGGGGACAGGATGTCTCCTATAATTCACCCCTCCACTTT
TRBJ2-7,TRBV18,15,-,TRBD2,CASSPGTSGGNEQYF,TGTGCCAGCTCACCCGGGACTAGCGGGGGGAACGAGCAGTACTTC
TRBJ1-6,TRBV11-2,12,few,-,CASSFGDSPLHF,TGTGCCAGCAGCTTCGGGGATTCACCCCTCCACTTT
TRBJ2-3,TRBV6-2/TRBV6-3,16,-,TRBD1,CASSLPGTGGADTQYF,TGTGCCAGCAGTCTTCCCGGGACAGGAGGAGCAGATACGCAGTATTTT
TRBJ2-7,TRBV6-5,12,few,-,CASSTPPDEQYF,TGTGCCAGCAGTACCCCCCCAGATGAGCAGTACTTC
TRBJ2-1,TRBV11-2,15,many,TRBD2,CASSFSTSGINEQFF,TGTGCCAGCAGCTTTTCTACTAGCGGGATCAATGAGCAGTTCTTC
TRBJ1-2,TRBV7-9,15,few,-,CASSLSPTQGNGYTF,TGTGCCAGCAGCTTAAGCCCCACCCAGGGAAATGGCTACACCTTC
TRBJ2-5,TRBV9,14,-,TRBD2,CASSKAGPDVAQYF,TGTGCCAGCAGCAAAGCGGGGCCTGACGTGGCCCAGTACTTC
TRBJ2-5,TRBV5-6,15,-,-,CASTPPVGGRETQYF,TGTGCCAGCACTCCTCCCGTGGGGGGGCGGGAGACCCAGTACTTC
TRBJ2-3,TRBV7-3,18,many,-,CASSSPGRSVSSTDTQYF,TGTGCCAGCAGCTCACCGGGCCGCTCCGTTTCTAGCACAGATACGCAGTATTTT
TRBJ1-2,TRBV7-9,17,-,-,CASSLYPPGTSNYGYTF,TGTGCCAGCAGCTTATATCCCCCGGGCACCTCTAACTATGGCTACACCTTC
TRBJ1-1,TRBV5-6,15,-,-,CASSLGFLGAREAFF,TGTGCCAGCAGCTTGGGGTTCTTAGGGGCGCGTGAAGCTTTCTTT
TRBJ2-7,TRBV7-9,15,few,TRBD2,CASRPALAGHYEQYF,TGTGCCAGCAGACCCGCACTAGCGGGGCACTACGAGCAGTACTTC
TRBJ2-3,TRBV5-1,13,few,-,CASSFGGGEMQYF,TGCGCCAGCAGCTTCGGCGGAGGGGAGATGCAGTATTTT
TRBJ2-1,TRBV6-2/TRBV6-3,11,-,-,CASSYSNEQFF,TGTGCCAGCAGTTACTCCAATGAGCAGTTCTTC
TRBJ2-5,TRBV9,13,-,-,CASSVDTKETQYF,TGTGCCAGCAGCGTAGACACGAAAGAGACCCAGTACTTC
TRBJ2-5,TRBV7-2,14,few,TRBD1,CASSPPGQGGTQYF,TGTGCCAGCAGCCCACCGGGACAGGGGGGGACCCAGTACTTC
TRBJ2-7,TRBV12-3/TRBV12-4,14,few,TRBD1,CASSRWTGSYEQYF,TGTGCCAGCAGTCGATGGACAGGGTCCTACGAGCAGTACTTC
TRBJ2-3,TRBV11-2,12,many,-,CASSRNRDTQYF,TGTGCCAGCAGCCGCAATAGGGATACGCAGTATTTT
TRBJ2-5,TRBV6-9,14,-,-,CASSRGRVAETQYF,TGTGCCAGCAGCCGGGGGCGGGTGGCAGAGACCCAGTACTTC
TRBJ2-3,TRBV7-6,17,-,TRBD2,CASSPTKRGGVTDTQYF,TGTGCCAGCAGCCCGACGAAGCGGGGGGGCGTCACAGATACGCAGTATTTT
TRBJ2-1,TRBV12-3/TRBV12-4,14,few,-,CASSYPSNYNEQFF,TGTGCCAGCAGTTACCCATCTAATTACAATGAGCAGTTCTTC
TRBJ2-1,TRBV28,17,-,-,CASSLIGPLGGYNEQFF,TGTGCCAGCAGTTTGATCGGGCCGCTTGGGGGCTACAATGAGCAGTTCTTC
TRBJ1-2,TRBV7-2,18,-,-,CASSPSSESFGRSYGYTF,TGTGCCAGCAGCCCAAGTTCCGAAAGCTTTGGGAGAAGTTATGGCTACACCTTC
TRBJ2-1,TRBV7-6,14,-,TRBD2,CAISLAGEGNEQFF,TGTGCCATCAGCTTAGCGGGGGAAGGTAATGAGCAGTTCTTC
TRBJ2-5,TRBV11-2,15,few,-,CASSFDIAARETQYF,TGTGCCAGCAGCTTCGACATAGCGGCACGAGAGACCCAGTACTTC
TRBJ2-1,TRBV9,15,few,TRBD2,CASSVLGLAVNEQFF,TGTGCCAGCAGCGTCCTGGGACTAGCGGTCAATGAGCAGTTCTTC
TRBJ1-1,TRBV5-4,16,few,TRBD1,CASSALGRGRLTEAFF,TGTGCCAGCAGCGCCCTGGGGAGGGGGCGCCTTACTGAAGCTTTCTTT